One and the same sample provided the 32 T cell receptor beta chains below, sequenced in a study of blood T cell repertoires in COVID-19. Here immunoSEQ multiplex PCR was the method, and the copy in TCRdb shows in-frame clones only, minus some. The table records around 100,000 clones, just under 95% of them present only once. The sample consisted of peripheral blood. All receptors derive from a woman in her 50s with COVID-19, enrolled during active disease.

This chain uses TRBV30 with TRBJ1-1, with a weak D call TRBD1 (5 bases). CDR1 is GTSNPN and CDR2 is SVGIG in the germline V gene (reference sequence). V was clipped by 5 bases and J by 5 bases, with 21 bases between them. CDR3 size: 15 residues. The CDR3 sequence: CAWVDGRGWRTEAFF. The CDR3 DNA sequence: TGTGCCTGGGTCGATGGGAGGGGCTGGAGGACTGAAGCTTTCTTT.

V usage is TRBV10-3 and J usage is TRBJ2-1; TRBD2 matches at 7 bases. CDR3 size: 15 residues. Germline CDR1 ENHRY, CDR2 SYGVKD. With 10 bases clipped from V and 6 bases from J, the junction kept 15 bases outside the gene matches. CDR3 nucleotide sequence: TGTGCCACCTCCGCAGCCGGGACTACTTCCAATGAGCAGTTCTTC. This translates into CATSAAGTTSNEQFF.

J is TRBJ2-3 and V is TRBV30, with 8 bases lining up with TRBD2. This CDR3 is built from 15 residues. Per the germline V gene, CDR1 is GTSNPN and CDR2 is SVGIG (reference sequence). Trimming cost V 2 bases and J 1 base; bases outside gene matches: 5. The CDR3 region has the DNA TGTGCCTGGAGTCATAGCGGGACCGGCACAGATACGCAGTATTTT. Its protein is CAWSHSGTGTDTQYF. Combining the CDR3 with reference TRBV30 and TRBJ2-3 gives the whole variable domain SQTIHQWPATLVQPVGSPLSLECTVEGTSNPNLYWYRQAAGRGLQLLFYSVGIGQISSEVPQNLSASRPQDRQFILSSKKLLLSDSGFYLCAWSHSGTGTDTQYFGPGTRLTVL.

The chain carries TRBV6-5 and TRBJ1-5; D ambiguous. V was trimmed by 6 bases and J by 2 bases, leaving 8 bases between them. The CDR3 runs to 13 residues. CDR1 is MNHEY, CDR2 SVGAGI, per germline. CDR3 sequence reads: CASRDTRNQPQHF. In nucleotides, the CDR3 is TGTGCCAGCAGAGACACACGCAATCAGCCCCAGCATTTT.

This chain uses TRBV19 with TRBJ2-1; TRBD1 agrees at 9 bases. The junction had 11 bases not matched to a gene; V was cut back by 5 bases and J by 0 bases. CDR1 and CDR2 from the germline V gene are LNHDA and SQIVND (reference sequence). The CDR3 length is 18 residues. CDR3 coding DNA: TGTGCCAGTAGTCGGGGACAGGGTAGTTGGAGCTCCTACAATGAGCAGTTCTTC. It codes for CASSRGQGSWSSYNEQFF.

The CDR3 coding sequence is TGTGCCAGTAGTATTAGGCAGGGGACTGAAGCTTTCTTT. Its translation: CASSIRQGTEAFF. The genes are TRBV19 and TRBJ1-1; D perhaps matches TRBD1 (6 bases). This CDR3 spans 13 amino acids. Trimming removed 3 bases at V and 5 bases at J, with 10 bases between. Germline CDR1 LNHDA, CDR2 SQIVND (reference sequence).

Here the CDR3 DNA reads TGTGCCAGCAGTGAAGCCTCCGGGCCAGGGACCGGGGAGCTGTTTTTT. Translated, it gives CASSEASGPGTGELFF. V is TRBV6-1 and J is TRBJ2-2; D might be TRBD1 (5 bases). CDR3 size: 16 residues. Looked up from germline, CDR1 is MNHNS and CDR2 is SASEGT. The ends were cut back, 0 bases at V and 5 bases at J, with 13 bases in the middle.

The J gene is TRBJ1-2, the V gene TRBV5-1; the D gene is possibly TRBD1 (6 bases). The germline gives CDR1 SGHRS, CDR2 YFSETQ. V was pared by 1 base and J by 5 bases, with 24 bases between. This CDR3 has 18 amino acids. The CDR3 DNA reads TGCGCCAGCAGCTTGTGGGGGGGCGGTATTATGACCCGTTATGGCTACACCTTC. It translates to CASSLWGGGIMTRYGYTF.

This chain joins TRBV6-1 and TRBJ1-5; D unclear. V was shortened by 3 bases and J by 4 bases, with 10 bases between the two germline ends. The germline gives CDR1 MNHNS, CDR2 SASEGT. This CDR3 has 14 residues. CDR3 loop: CASSDRLKNQPQHF. The CDR3 DNA sequence: TGTGCCAGCAGTGATAGACTTAAGAATCAGCCCCAGCATTTT.

The sample holds a few counts of this clone. The chain combines TRBV20-1 with TRBJ1-2, with 8 bases matching TRBD1. CDR3 length: 14 residues. Germline trimming cut 3 bases from V and 5 bases from J; bases unmatched to any gene: 8. Per germline, CDR1 DFQATT and CDR2 SNEGSKA (reference sequence). Here the CDR3 reads CSASRSGGAYGYTF. Written as DNA, the CDR3 is TGCAGTGCTAGTCGCTCAGGGGGCGCTTATGGCTACACCTTC.

CDR3 sequence: CASSSGGIRNTQYF. In DNA form, the CDR3 reads TGTGCCAGCAGCTCCGGGGGGATCAGGAATACGCAGTATTTT. This chain links TRBV5-4 with TRBJ2-3, with 7 bases matching TRBD2. The CDR3 length is 14 residues. Trimming removed 3 bases from V and 7 bases from J; junction bases left unmatched: 8. In germline, CDR1 is SGHNT, CDR2 YYREEE (reference sequence).

V and J are TRBV11-2 and TRBJ1-1, with D possibly TRBD1 on 6 matching bases. Germline loops: CDR1 SGHAT, CDR2 FQNNGV. This CDR3 has 16 amino acids. V lost 3 bases, J lost 3 bases, and 17 bases lay in between. CDR3 in DNA: TGTGCCAGCAGCTTCCCCCTAGGGGGGGCAGACACTGAAGCTTTCTTT. Encoded protein: CASSFPLGGADTEAFF. Full variable domain (missing parts from reference TRBV11-2 and TRBJ1-1): EAGVAQSPRYKIIEKRQSVAFWCNPISGHATLYWYQQILGQGPKLLIQFQNNGVVDDSQLPKDRFSAERLKGVDSTLKIQPAKLEDSAVYLCASSFPLGGADTEAFFGQGTRLTVV.

This clone was counted between two and nine times. V gene TRBV11-2 combines with J gene TRBJ2-5; 7 nucleotides line up with TRBD1. CDR1 is SGHAT and CDR2 is FQNNGV in the germline V gene. The CDR3 has 16 residues. J lost 3 bases, V lost 4 bases, and 11 bases had no gene match. CDR3 sequence (DNA): TGTGCCAGCAGCTCCTGGCCGGGACAGCGAGAAGAGACCCAGTACTTC. Protein sequence: CASSSWPGQREETQYF.

The CDR3 reads CASRLPGRGIGTEAFF. The CDR3 DNA reads as TGTGCCAGCAGACTACCGGGTCGGGGTATAGGAACTGAAGCTTTCTTT. The rearrangement joins TRBV9 to TRBJ1-1, with D uncertain. Germline CDR1 and CDR2: SGDLS and YYNGEE. The CDR3 spans 16 residues. V was trimmed by 5 bases and J by 5 bases, leaving 22 bases between them.

The gene calls are TRBV5-8 and TRBJ2-3; D might be TRBD1 (7 bases). V lost 4 bases to trimming and J lost 6 bases, with 18 bases between them. CDR1 SGHTS and CDR2 YDEGEE come from the germline V gene. The CDR3 extends over 15 amino acids. CDR3 bases: TGTGCCAGCAGCGGCGGGACAGACCTTCGGGATACGCAGTATTTT. This translates into CASSGGTDLRDTQYF.

The chain recombines TRBV2 with TRBJ2-3; the match to TRBD2 covers 9 bases. CDR3 length: 16 amino acids. Germline loops: CDR1 SNHLY, CDR2 FYNNEI. J gave up 3 bases and V 6 bases, and 10 bases lay outside the gene matches. CDR3 protein: CASRSGLATRTDTQYF. The CDR3 nucleotides read TGTGCCAGCAGGTCCGGACTAGCGACAAGGACAGATACGCAGTATTTT. The full variable domain, in which reference TRBV2 and TRBJ2-3 provide the parts outside the CDR3, is EPEVTQTPSHQVTQMGQEVILRCVPISNHLYFYWYRQILGQKVEFLVSFYNNEISEKSEIFDDQFSVERPDGSNFTLKIRSTKLEDSAMYFCASRSGLATRTDTQYFGPGTRLTVL.

The chain joins TRBV11-2 to TRBJ1-2; 9 bases line up with TRBD1. Germline trimming cut 3 bases from V and 5 bases from J; bases unmatched to any gene: 10. Germline V gene sequence: CDR1 SGHAT, CDR2 FQNNGV. The CDR3 loop spans 16 amino acids. The CDR3 DNA follows: TGTGCCAGCAGCTTCCCGAGGACAGGGGACTTGTATGGCTACACCTTC. Its protein is CASSFPRTGDLYGYTF.

The J gene is TRBJ2-1, the V gene TRBV6-1, with 12 bases aligning to TRBD2. The length of the CDR3 is 15 residues. Losses at the gene ends were 1 base for V and 5 bases for J; bases not matched to a gene: 0. The germline V gene encodes CDR1 MNHNS and CDR2 SASEGT. This chain's CDR3 is CASSEGLAGDNEQFF. In nucleotides, the CDR3 is TGTGCCAGCAGTGAAGGACTAGCGGGGGACAATGAGCAGTTCTTC.

The chain links TRBV15 to TRBJ2-7; 8 nucleotides agree with TRBD2. The CDR3 totals 17 residues. Losses at the gene ends were 1 base for V and 0 bases for J; bases not matched to a gene: 8. The germline V gene has CDR1 LNHNV and CDR2 YYDKDF (reference sequence). CDR3 coding DNA: TGTGCCACCAGCAGAGGCAGCGGGGGTAGCAGCTCCTACGAGCAGTACTTC. This gives the protein CATSRGSGGSSSYEQYF. Together with reference TRBV15 and TRBJ2-7, the CDR3 gives the full variable domain: DAMVIQNPRYQVTQFGKPVTLSCSQTLNHNVMYWYQQKSSQAPKLLFHYYDKDFNNEADTPDNFQSRRPNTSFCFLDIRSPGLGDTAMYLCATSRGSGGSSSYEQYFGPGTRLTVT.

This clone was picked up a small number of times. V and J are TRBV6-6 and TRBJ1-3, with 7 positions matching TRBD1. This CDR3 spans 16 amino acids. V shed 8 bases and J 1 base; nucleotides not matched to a gene: 11. From germline, CDR1 is MNHNY and CDR2 SVGAGI (reference sequence). The CDR3 sequence: CASLTGRPPSGNTIYF. The CDR3 coding sequence is TGTGCCAGCCTGACAGGGAGACCTCCATCTGGAAACACCATATATTTT.

This chain connects TRBV21-1 to TRBJ1-6; TRBD1, as called in the table, went unchecked against the DNA. TRBV21-1 is a pseudogene. The CDR3 length is 16 residues. Here the CDR3 reads CASSKGDSSYNSPLHF. The CDR3, as DNA: TGTGCCAGCAGCAAAGGGGACAGCTCCTATAATTCACCCCTCCACTTT.

For the CDR3, the DNA is TGTGCTAGTGGTTTGGTACTTGTGTCGGGCACTGAAGCTTTCTTT. It codes for CASGLVLVSGTEAFF. The chain is built from TRBV12-5 and TRBJ1-1; D unclear. Germline lookup yields CDR1 LGHNT and CDR2 FRNRAP. Trimming took off 0 bases at V and 4 bases at J, with 12 bases between the two ends. CDR3 length: 15 amino acids.

This clone was observed once. The CDR3 coding sequence is TGTGCCAGCAGTTACGTTCGGAACACCGGGGAGCTGTTTTTT. This gives the protein CASSYVRNTGELFF. The chain combines TRBV6-5 with TRBJ2-2; D ambiguous. The CDR3 runs 14 residues. V shed 2 bases and J shed 1 base, with 5 bases lying between them. Per germline, CDR1 MNHEY and CDR2 SVGAGI.

This clone was recorded at least ten times. The chain joins TRBV5-6 to TRBJ2-7; 8 bases are a match to TRBD2. Germline CDR1 SGHDT, CDR2 YYEEEE. V lost 6 bases, J lost 2 bases, and 13 bases stayed unmatched. The CDR3 is 16 amino acids. The CDR3 DNA reads as TGTGCCAGCACCACGGCACAAGCGGGGGTCACCTACGAGCAGTACTTC. Translated: CASTTAQAGVTYEQYF.

The chain carries TRBV6-5 and TRBJ1-2, with 8 bases matching TRBD1. The CDR3 consists of 14 residues. Germline trimming cut 4 bases from V and 4 bases from J; bases unmatched to any gene: 5. In germline, CDR1 is MNHEY, CDR2 SVGAGI. CDR3 DNA: TGTGCCAGCAGTTCCTCGGGGACAGGCTATGGCTACACCTTC. Protein product: CASSSSGTGYGYTF.

The chain recombines TRBV5-1 with TRBJ2-2; 11 bases are a match to TRBD1. Germline V gene data show CDR1 as SGHRS and CDR2 as YFSETQ. CDR3 length equals 15 residues. J gave up 6 bases and V 5 bases, and 6 bases lay outside the gene matches. CDR3 residues: CASRPGQGVPGELFF. CDR3 sequence (DNA): TGCGCCAGCAGGCCGGGACAGGGGGTCCCCGGGGAGCTGTTTTTT.

The rearrangement joins TRBV6-1 to TRBJ1-1, with TRBD1 matching over 11 bases. J lost 12 bases, V lost 9 bases, and 9 bases had no gene match. CDR1 and CDR2 (germline): MNHNS, SASEGT. This CDR3 is built from 12 residues. The DNA for the CDR3 is TGTGCCAGTGGATGGACAGGGGGCTTTCCTTTCTTT. It is translated as CASGWTGGFPFF.

The V call is TRBV4-2, the J call TRBJ2-3, with TRBD2 matching 8 bases. J lost 1 base, V lost 8 bases, and 8 bases had no gene match. The CDR3 is made up of 15 amino acids. Germline V gene sequence: CDR1 LGHNA, CDR2 YNFKEQ. The CDR3 spells CASDGGATGTDTQYF. DNA for the CDR3: TGTGCCAGCGACGGGGGGGCTACGGGCACAGATACGCAGTATTTT.

The chain joins TRBV11-2 to TRBJ2-1, with 11 bases fitting TRBD1. The CDR3 is 16 residues long. Germline V gene data show CDR1 as SGHAT and CDR2 as FQNNGV. The V gene end was trimmed by 2 bases and the J gene end by 6 bases; junction bases not matched to a gene: 6. DNA for the CDR3: TGTGCCAGCAGCTTAATCAGGACAGGGGGCTCCAATGAGCAGTTCTTC. It is translated as CASSLIRTGGSNEQFF.

In its sample, this clone was seen once. V gene TRBV29-1 combines with J gene TRBJ1-3; D is unresolved. V was clipped by 4 bases and J by 0 bases, with 13 bases between them. Per germline, CDR1 SQVTM and CDR2 ANQGSEA. This CDR3 has 15 amino acids. The CDR3 DNA reads as TGCAGCGTTGGAGGGTACAGCTCCTCTGGAAACACCATATATTTT. Translated, it gives CSVGGYSSSGNTIYF.

The V and J genes are TRBV5-1 and TRBJ2-7, with a possible D match to TRBD1 (6 bases). Germline-derived CDR1 and CDR2 are SGHRS and YFSETQ. The CDR3 is made up of 14 amino acids. V was pared by 2 bases and J by 1 base, with 10 bases between. Here the CDR3 reads CASSFTGYSYEQYF. The CDR3 coding sequence is TGCGCCAGCAGCTTCACAGGGTATTCCTACGAGCAGTACTTC. Full variable domain (missing parts from reference TRBV5-1 and TRBJ2-7): KAGVTQTPRYLIKTRGQQVTLSCSPISGHRSVSWYQQTPGQGLQFLFEYFSETQRNKGNFPGRFSGRQFSNSRSEMNVSTLELGDSALYLCASSFTGYSYEQYFGPGTRLTVT.

The rearrangement links TRBV10-3 to TRBJ2-7; 8 bases fit TRBD1. V lost 3 bases to trimming and J lost 2 bases; unmatched junction nucleotides: 12. Germline V gene sequence: CDR1 ENHRY, CDR2 SYGVKD. The CDR3 contains 17 residues. CDR3 nucleotides: TGTGCCATCAGTGAAGAGGGACTCGGGACAGGAGCCTACGAGCAGTACGTC. Translation gives CAISEEGLGTGAYEQYV.